The clone carrying this T cell receptor (beta chain) occurred once. The antigen remains undetermined. The data were obtained in a study of CD8 T cells in ankylosing spondylitis. Study-wide findings and caveats: What appeared characteristic of ankylosing spondylitis blood was a TCR beta motif of several highly homologous variants. Matched ankylosing spondylitis synovial fluid reportedly showed significant enrichment of disease-linked clones.

V lost 3 bases and J lost 15, with 12 bases in between. From germline, CDR1 is SNHLY and CDR2 FYNNEI. The CDR3 has 11 residues. 5'-RACE, quantitative and with molecular barcodes, yielded the TCR beta libraries. TCRdb passed the 5' RACE reads through MiXCR, listing each CDR3 protein once. This table has about 160,000 distinct CDR3 sequences, 9.8% appearing once. The sequence was obtained from a female donor with ankylosing spondylitis or in good health (not recorded which). This chain connects TRBV2 to TRBJ2-1, with D maybe TRBD2 (6 bases). The source material was blood, either unsorted or a sorted T cell fraction (not recorded which). The DNA of the CDR3 is TGTGCCAGCAGTGACCGACTAGGGCGGTTCTTC. This codes for CASSDRLGRFF.